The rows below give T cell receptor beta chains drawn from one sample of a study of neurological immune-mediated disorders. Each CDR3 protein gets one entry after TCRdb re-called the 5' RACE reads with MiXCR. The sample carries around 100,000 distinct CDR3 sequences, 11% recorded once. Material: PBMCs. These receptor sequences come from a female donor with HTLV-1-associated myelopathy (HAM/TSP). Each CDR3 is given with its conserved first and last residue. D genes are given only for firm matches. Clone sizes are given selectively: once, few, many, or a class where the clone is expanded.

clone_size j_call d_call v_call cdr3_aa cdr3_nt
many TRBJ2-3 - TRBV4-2 CASRPLDGSSTDTQYF TGTGCCAGCCGACCTTTGGACGGGTCTAGCACAGATACGCAGTATTTT
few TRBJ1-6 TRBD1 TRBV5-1 CASSTSPQGPTYNSPLHF TGCGCCAGCAGCACCTCACCACAGGGGCCAACTTATAATTCACCCCTCCACTTT
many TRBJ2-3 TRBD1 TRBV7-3 CASSWTGSRPDTQYF TGTGCCAGCAGCTGGACAGGGAGTCGGCCAGATACGCAGTATTTT
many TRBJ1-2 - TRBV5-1 CASSLASGGHGGYTF TGCGCCAGCAGCTTGGCCTCGGGGGGGCACGGTGGCTACACCTTC
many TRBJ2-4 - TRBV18 CASSPSGAKNIQYF TGTGCCAGCTCACCTTCGGGAGCCAAAAACATTCAGTACTTC
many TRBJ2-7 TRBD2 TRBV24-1 CATKPGTTLYEQYF TGTGCCACCAAACCGGGGACTACCCTATACGAGCAGTACTTC
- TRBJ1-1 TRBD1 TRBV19 CASSIDRGTTEAFF TGTGCCAGTAGTATAGACAGGGGGACTACTGAAGCTTTCTTT
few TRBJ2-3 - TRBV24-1 CATSDPMRQSTDTQYF TGTGCCACCAGTGATCCGATGCGACAGAGCACAGATACGCAGTATTTT
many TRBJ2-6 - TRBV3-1 CASSARRDSGANVLTF TGTGCCAGCAGCGCCCGACGCGACTCTGGGGCCAACGTCCTGACTTTC
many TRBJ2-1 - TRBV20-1 CSARDPGGGGNEQFF TGCAGTGCTAGAGATCCGGGGGGAGGGGGCAATGAGCAGTTCTTC
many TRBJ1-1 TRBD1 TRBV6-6 CASRLTGEYAEAFF TGTGCCAGCAGATTGACAGGGGAGTACGCTGAAGCTTTCTTT
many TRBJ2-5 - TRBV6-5 CASKKETQYF TGTGCCAGCAAGAAGGAGACCCAGTACTTC
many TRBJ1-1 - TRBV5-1 CASSYSTGNTEAFF TGCGCCAGCAGCTACTCAACAGGGAACACTGAAGCTTTCTTT
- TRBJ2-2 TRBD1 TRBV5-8 CASSLDRGELFF TGTGCCAGCAGCCTGGACAGGGGGGAGCTGTTTTTT
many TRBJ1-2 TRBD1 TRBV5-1 CASSLDRGYYGYTF TGCGCCAGCAGCTTGGACAGGGGGTACTATGGCTACACCTTC
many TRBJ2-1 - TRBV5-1 CASSRDIGNEQFF TGCGCCAGCAGCAGGGACATTGGCAATGAGCAGTTCTTC
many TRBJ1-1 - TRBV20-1 CSAPAQQGGYRAFF TGCAGTGCTCCCGCCCAACAGGGCGGGTATAGGGCTTTCTTT
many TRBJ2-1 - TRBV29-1 CSVGWRRNEQFF TGCAGCGTGGGGTGGCGGCGGAATGAGCAGTTCTTC
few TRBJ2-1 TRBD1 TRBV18 CASSLRDRSYNEQFF TGTGCCAGCTCGCTTCGGGACAGGAGCTACAATGAGCAGTTCTTC
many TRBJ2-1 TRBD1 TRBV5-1 CASSHEAGQGYNEQFF TGCGCCAGCAGCCACGAGGCGGGACAGGGCTACAATGAGCAGTTCTTC
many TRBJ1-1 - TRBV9 CASSVEEFREGDTEAFF TGTGCCAGCAGCGTAGAAGAATTTAGAGAGGGGGACACTGAAGCTTTCTTT
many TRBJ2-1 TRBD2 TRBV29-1 CSVDSGGHVEQFF TGCAGCGTTGATTCGGGGGGGCACGTTGAGCAGTTCTTC
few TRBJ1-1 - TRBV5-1 CASSLGQAVGTEAFF TGCGCCAGCAGCTTGGGACAGGCGGTAGGGACTGAAGCTTTCTTT
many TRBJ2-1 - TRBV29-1 CSVVRGARGNEQFF TGCAGCGTTGTTCGGGGGGCTAGGGGCAATGAGCAGTTCTTC
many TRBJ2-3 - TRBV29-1 CSVKTDTDTQYF TGCAGCGTCAAGACCGATACAGATACGCAGTATTTT
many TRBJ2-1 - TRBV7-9 CASSSPHRGGSDEQFF TGTGCCAGCAGTTCCCCTCACAGGGGAGGTAGCGATGAGCAGTTCTTC
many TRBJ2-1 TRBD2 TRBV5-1 CASTPLAGGLEFF TGCGCCAGCACCCCTCTAGCGGGGGGGCTTGAGTTCTTC
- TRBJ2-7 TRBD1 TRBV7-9 CASRRQGSRAYEQYF TGTGCCAGCAGGCGACAGGGTAGTCGGGCCTACGAGCAGTACTTC
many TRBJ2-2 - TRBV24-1 CATSPSDGHLNTGELFF TGTGCCACCAGCCCAAGTGATGGACACCTGAACACCGGGGAGCTGTTTTTT
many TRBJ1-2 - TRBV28 CASREHGASTNYGYTF TGTGCCAGCAGGGAGCATGGTGCATCGACTAACTATGGCTACACCTTC
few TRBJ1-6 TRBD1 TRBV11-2 CASSPRTGGAYNSPLHF TGTGCCAGCAGCCCCCGCACAGGGGGTGCCTATAATTCACCCCTCCACTTT
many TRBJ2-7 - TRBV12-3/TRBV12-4 CASRPRGDSPYERYF TGTGCCAGCAGACCCCGGGGGGACAGCCCCTACGAGCGGTACTTC
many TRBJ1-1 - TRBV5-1 CASSLGQGLGNTEAFF TGCGCCAGCAGCTTGGGGCAGGGCTTGGGGAACACTGAAGCTTTCTTT
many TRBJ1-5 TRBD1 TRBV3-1 CASSQAGTGGRNQPQHF TGTGCCAGCAGCCAGGCCGGGACAGGGGGGCGCAATCAGCCCCAGCATTTT
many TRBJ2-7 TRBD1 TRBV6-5 CASSERTGLPYEQYF TGTGCCAGCAGCGAAAGGACAGGCCTTCCCTACGAGCAGTACTTC
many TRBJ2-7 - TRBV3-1 CASSHQTKGVSEQYF TGTGCCAGCAGCCATCAAACCAAGGGCGTAAGCGAGCAGTACTTC
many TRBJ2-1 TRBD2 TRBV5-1 CASSSRLAGYNEQFF TGCGCCAGCAGCTCAAGACTAGCGGGGTACAATGAGCAGTTCTTC
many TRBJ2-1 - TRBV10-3 CAISESLTGQFF TGTGCCATCAGTGAGTCGCTCACCGGGCAGTTCTTC
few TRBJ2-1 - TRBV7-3 CASSLREYNEQFF TGTGCCAGCAGCTTACGGGAATACAATGAGCAGTTCTTC
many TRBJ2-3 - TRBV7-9 CASRSANTDTQYF TGTGCCAGCAGGTCAGCAAACACAGATACGCAGTATTTT
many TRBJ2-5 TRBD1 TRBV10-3 CAISDGQGVQTQYF TGTGCCATCAGTGACGGACAGGGTGTGCAGACCCAGTACTTC
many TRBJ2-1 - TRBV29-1 CSVEGNEQFF TGCAGCGTTGAGGGGAATGAGCAGTTCTTC
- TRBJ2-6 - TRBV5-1 CASSLGPAGANVLTF TGCGCCAGCAGCTTGGGGCCCGCTGGGGCCAACGTCCTGACTTTC
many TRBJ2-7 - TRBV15 CATSRDTAYEQYF TGTGCCACCAGCAGAGATACAGCCTACGAGCAGTACTTC
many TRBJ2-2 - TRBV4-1 CASSQAQVNTGELFF TGCGCCAGCAGCCAAGCACAGGTGAACACCGGGGAGCTGTTTTTT
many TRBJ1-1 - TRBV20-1 CSARDRQKNTEAFF TGCAGTGCTAGAGACCGACAGAAGAACACTGAAGCTTTCTTT
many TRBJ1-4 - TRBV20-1 CSARDIRGGNEKLFF TGCAGTGCTAGAGATATAAGGGGAGGGAATGAAAAACTGTTTTTT
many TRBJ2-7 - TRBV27 CASSTKSSYEQYF TGTGCCAGCAGTACAAAGAGCTCCTACGAGCAGTACTTC
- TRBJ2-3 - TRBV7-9 CASRGRADTQYF TGTGCCAGCAGGGGGAGAGCAGATACGCAGTATTTT
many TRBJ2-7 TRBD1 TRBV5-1 CASSLWTGGYEQYF TGCGCCAGCAGCTTGTGGACAGGGGGCTACGAGCAGTACTTC